The T cell receptor (beta chain) under discussion was sequenced for a study of OX40 agonist ivuxolimab in advanced cancers. To note about this clone: No antigen is known for it.

Patients with a history of autoimmune disease or on systemic immunosuppression were excluded. TCRdb's table, derived via immunoSEQ multiplex PCR, lists solely in-frame clones and lacks some. The sample lists approximately 81,000 clones; roughly 91% were seen once. Study findings and constraints: Relative to CD4+, CD8+ T cells held more expanded clones on average.

This sequence originates from an adult with an advanced solid tumor such as melanoma, head and neck, liver or kidney cancer. The sample consisted of CD4+ or CD8+ T cells sorted from blood, taken in a trial of the OX40 agonist ivuxolimab.

Here the CDR3 reads CATRRSNYGYTF. The CDR3 DNA reads TGTGCCACCAGACGGTCTAACTATGGCTACACCTTC. The V gene is TRBV19, the J gene TRBJ1-2; D is unclear. Germline V gene sequence: CDR1 LNHDA, CDR2 SQIVND (reference sequence). There are 12 residues in the CDR3. V was shortened by 10 bases and J by 0 bases, with 9 bases between the two germline ends.